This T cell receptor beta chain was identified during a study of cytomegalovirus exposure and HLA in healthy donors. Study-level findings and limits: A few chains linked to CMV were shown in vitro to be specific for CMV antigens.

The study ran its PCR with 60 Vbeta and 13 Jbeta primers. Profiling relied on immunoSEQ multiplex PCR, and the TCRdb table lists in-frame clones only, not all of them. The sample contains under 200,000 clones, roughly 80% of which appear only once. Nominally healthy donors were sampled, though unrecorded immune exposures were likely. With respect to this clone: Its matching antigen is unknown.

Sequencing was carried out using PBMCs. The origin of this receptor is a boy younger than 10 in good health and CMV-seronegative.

The CDR3 DNA follows: TGCGCCAGCCGCCGTCGGCTAGCGGGAGGGTTTGGCGTAAAATCAGAGCAGTTCTTC. Translated: CASRRRLAGGFGVKSEQFF. This chain joins TRBV23-1 and TRBJ2-1, with TRBD2 matching over 12 bases. TRBV23-1 belongs to the ORF category, with a function that is uncertain. This CDR3 comprises 19 residues. Trimming removed 8 bases from V and 10 bases from J; junction bases left unmatched: 24.